The 31 T cell receptor beta chains listed next were all sequenced from one sample in a study of T cell repertoires in cytomegalovirus infection. TCRdb re-called the reads with MiXCR, one entry per CDR3 protein. Seen here are a few hundred thousand distinct CDR3 sequences, 15% to 20% observed once, and the top ten hold approximately 10%. The source material was PBMCs. The source is a human donor in good health (CMV status not recorded). Some clones in this sample may be carry-over from other donors' samples.

This clonotype was detected ten times or more. The rearrangement joins TRBV7-2 to TRBJ1-5, with a weak D call TRBD1 (5 bases). CDR1 is SGHTA, CDR2 FQGNSA, per germline. The V gene lost 4 bases and the J gene lost 7 bases, with 17 bases spanning the gap. The CDR3 covers 15 residues. The CDR3: CASSSATGRYQPQHF. The CDR3 coding sequence is TGTGCCAGCAGCTCCGCAACGGGACGGTACCAGCCCCAGCATTTT.

The CDR3 here is CASSLGPALQETQYF. The CDR3 DNA is TGTGCCAGCAGCCTGGGCCCGGCCCTCCAAGAGACCCAGTACTTC. The genes are TRBV7-6 and TRBJ2-5, with D unresolved. The CDR3 spans 15 residues. V was cut by 5 bases and J by 1 base, with 14 bases left in between. CDR1 is SGHVS and CDR2 is FNYEAQ in the germline V gene.

V usage is TRBV19 and J usage is TRBJ1-4; no reliable D call. The CDR3 is 14 amino acids. CDR1 and CDR2 (germline): LNHDA, SQIVND (reference sequence). The V gene lost 5 bases and the J gene lost 10 bases, with 17 bases spanning the gap. CDR3 loop: CASSSPDNPRKLFF. The CDR3 nucleotides are TGTGCCAGTAGTTCACCTGATAACCCACGAAAACTGTTTTTT.

J is TRBJ2-1 and V is TRBV11-3; 9 bases are a match to TRBD1. This CDR3 has 15 residues. Germline CDR1 is SGHNT and CDR2 is YENEEA. The V and J ends lost 5 bases and 1 base, in that order; junction bases with no gene match: 3. CDR3 bases: TGTGCCAGCAGCCACGACAGGGGGTCCTACAATGAGCAGTTCTTC. The encoded protein is CASSHDRGSYNEQFF.

This chain's CDR3 is CASSRAGEKLFF. CDR3 sequence (DNA): TGTGCCAGCAGCCGCGCCGGAGAAAAACTGTTTTTT. This chain connects TRBV3-1 to TRBJ1-4; no definite D call. Trimming cost V 4 bases and J 8 bases, with 8 bases left between them. CDR1 is LGHDT, CDR2 YNNKEL, per germline (reference sequence). The CDR3 is 12 residues long.

V is TRBV12-3 or TRBV12-4 and J is TRBJ2-3; 8 bases are shared with TRBD1. There are 16 residues in the CDR3. V shed 6 bases and J 4 bases; nucleotides not matched to a gene: 12. The CDR3 DNA reads TGTGCCAGCAGCCCAGGGGGCAGGGGGCGGGCAGATACGCAGTATTTT. This sequence encodes CASSPGGRGRADTQYF.

This clonotype was counted a few times. V usage is TRBV29-1 and J usage is TRBJ2-5; D might be TRBD1 (5 bases). Trimming left V 6 bases short and J 5 bases short, with 16 bases between. This CDR3 is built from 13 residues. Germline loops: CDR1 SQVTM, CDR2 ANQGSEA. The CDR3 loop reads CSVASWGLETQYF. The CDR3 coding sequence is TGCAGCGTGGCTTCTTGGGGCCTCGAGACCCAGTACTTC.

This clonotype has a count of ten or more. One end of the junction is discordant with germline, which a read error may explain. J is TRBJ1-1 and V is TRBV7-2; no definite D call. The germline CDR1 and CDR2 sequences are SGHTA and FQGNSA. CDR3 length: 12 residues. In nucleotides, the CDR3 is TGTGCCACCAGCTTTCGGTCCGGGCGGGCTTTCTTT. Protein product: CATSFRSGRAFF.

This clonotype was seen repeatedly, ten times or more. An end of the junction differs from the germline gene, which may be a read error. The rearrangement links TRBV28 to TRBJ2-4; 8 bases match TRBD2. From germline, CDR1 is MDHEN and CDR2 SYDVKM. This CDR3 is 10 amino acids long. CDR3 region: CASSFTGGNF. For the CDR3, the DNA is TGTGCCAGCAGTTTCACGGGGGGGAACTTC.

The table lists this clonotype with many counts. The chain has TRBV7-2 and TRBJ1-5; D not certain. V was clipped by 2 bases and J by 4 bases, with 6 bases between them. The V gene's germline CDR1 is SGHTA and CDR2 FQGNSA. CDR3 length: 13 amino acids. The CDR3 spells CASSLLKNQPQHF. In DNA, the CDR3 is TGTGCCAGCAGCTTATTGAAGAATCAGCCCCAGCATTTT.

This clonotype was detected a few times. This chain connects TRBV19 to TRBJ2-1, with D tentatively TRBD2 (5 bases). V gave up 0 bases and J gave up 4 bases, with 16 bases separating them. The CDR3 loop spans 17 amino acids. Germline assignment: CDR1 LNHDA and CDR2 SQIVND (reference sequence). CDR3 nucleotides: TGTGCCAGTAGTATAGACTCGGGATCCCTGGGGTACAATGAGCAGTTCTTC. This codes for CASSIDSGSLGYNEQFF.

This clonotype was recorded at least ten times. The rearrangement links TRBV28 to TRBJ2-7, with D perhaps matching TRBD1 (6 bases). V shed 2 bases and J shed 5 bases, with 13 bases lying between them. The CDR3 consists of 14 residues. Per germline, CDR1 MDHEN and CDR2 SYDVKM. In DNA form, the CDR3 reads TGTGCCAGCAGTTTAGAAAACAGGGTCCACGAGCAGTACTTC. The encoded protein is CASSLENRVHEQYF.

This clonotype was counted ten times or more. V usage is TRBV7-2 and J usage is TRBJ2-7, with D possibly called TRBD1 or TRBD2 (5 bases each). This CDR3 has 14 residues. Germline V lookup: CDR1 SGHTA, CDR2 FQGNSA. V lost 5 bases, J lost 0 bases, and 11 bases lay in between. This CDR3 reads CASSLRDVSYEQYF. The CDR3 bases are TGTGCCAGCAGCCTCAGGGACGTCTCCTACGAGCAGTACTTC.

V gene TRBV18 combines with J gene TRBJ2-5, with 14 nucleotides matching TRBD2. The CDR3 runs 17 residues. J lost 0 bases, V lost 3 bases, and 3 bases had no gene match. CDR1 and CDR2 (germline): KGHSH, LQKENI. CDR3 DNA: TGTGCCAGCTCACCGGGACTAGCGGGGGCCCACCAAGAGACCCAGTACTTC. As protein: CASSPGLAGAHQETQYF.

This clonotype was counted at least ten times. CDR3 in DNA: TGTGCCAGCAGCTTAGGCGGGGGGACCCACCAAGAGACCCAGTACTTC. Translation: CASSLGGGTHQETQYF. The genes are TRBV7-2 and TRBJ2-5; the match to TRBD2 covers 8 bases. This CDR3 contains 16 residues. Germline CDR1 reads SGHTA; CDR2 reads FQGNSA. The V segment lost 1 base and the J segment 0 bases; nucleotides outside the gene matches: 4.

The genes are TRBV4-3 and TRBJ2-1, with 10 bases matching TRBD2. Germline V gives CDR1 LGHNA, CDR2 YSLEER. Trimming took 0 bases from V and 6 from J; bases not matched to a gene: 5. CDR3 length: 16 residues. The CDR3 region has the DNA TGCGCCAGCAGCCAAGACCCGGGACTAGCGCTCAATGAGCAGTTCTTC. It specifies CASSQDPGLALNEQFF.

This clonotype was seen a handful of times. The V gene is TRBV20-1, the J gene TRBJ2-7; 11 bases are shared with TRBD1. Per the germline V gene, CDR1 is DFQATT and CDR2 is SNEGSKA (reference sequence). V dropped 6 bases and J dropped 3; count of bases not matched to a gene: 4. This CDR3 is built from 13 residues. CDR3 loop: CSARGTGGYEQYF. CDR3 coding DNA: TGCAGTGCCCGAGGGACAGGGGGCTACGAGCAGTACTTC.

This clonotype has more than one count but fewer than ten. This rearrangement joins TRBV20-1 to TRBJ2-5; 7 bases align to TRBD2. The CDR3 has 12 amino acids. V gave up 7 bases and J gave up 5 bases; unmatched junction bases: 7. Looked up from germline, CDR1 is DFQATT and CDR2 is SNEGSKA (reference sequence). This CDR3 reads CSVEGTKETQYF. CDR3 DNA: TGCAGTGTTGAAGGGACTAAGGAGACCCAGTACTTC.

This clonotype has a count of ten or more. V is TRBV19 and J is TRBJ1-5; 9 positions agree with TRBD1. Trimming took 7 bases from V and 0 from J; bases not matched to a gene: 13. CDR1 is LNHDA, CDR2 SQIVND, per germline (reference sequence). The length of the CDR3 is 18 residues. DNA for the CDR3: TGTGCCAGTAACCTAAGGGACAGGGCTAACGATAGCAATCAGCCCCAGCATTTT. Translating it yields CASNLRDRANDSNQPQHF.

As concerns this clonotype: Possible read error: a much larger clone is one base away. The chain uses TRBV7-2 and TRBJ1-2, with a weak D call TRBD1 (5 bases). The CDR3 is 16 amino acids. V was trimmed by 5 bases and J by 5 bases, leaving 21 bases between them. Germline lookup yields CDR1 SGHTA and CDR2 FQGNSA. The CDR3 reads CASSIGRWTRLYGYTF. DNA of the CDR3: TGTGCCAGCAGCATTGGGCGGTGGACACGGTTATATGGCTACACCTTC.

This clonotype appeared a few times. This chain uses TRBV28 with TRBJ1-4, with D perhaps TRBD1 (5 bases). This CDR3 is built from 15 residues. The ends were cut back, 3 bases at V and 7 bases at J, with 15 bases in the middle. Germline lookup yields CDR1 MDHEN and CDR2 SYDVKM. The CDR3 nucleotides read TGTGCCAGCAGTTTGAGGGCTGCTGGGACTGAAAAACTGTTTTTT. Translation gives CASSLRAAGTEKLFF.

The chain uses TRBV19 and TRBJ2-7; TRBD2 matches at 14 bases. Germline V gives CDR1 LNHDA, CDR2 SQIVND (reference sequence). There are 15 residues in the CDR3. V was pared by 5 bases and J by 7 bases, with 7 bases of the junction left unmatched. This CDR3 is CASSQGLAGAREQYF. CDR3 coding DNA: TGTGCCAGTAGTCAGGGACTAGCGGGAGCGAGGGAGCAGTACTTC.

This chain connects TRBV24-1 to TRBJ2-5; 7 nucleotides align to TRBD2. CDR3 length: 15 residues. Germline assignment: CDR1 KGHDR and CDR2 SFDVKD. V lost 5 bases and J lost 1; bases outside the gene matches: 6. DNA for the CDR3: TGTGCCACCAGTGCCGCGGGGGTGCCCCAAGAGACCCAGTACTTC. Protein sequence: CATSAAGVPQETQYF.

The rearrangement joins TRBV7-8 to TRBJ1-3; the D is unclear. Germline assignment: CDR1 SGHVS and CDR2 FQNEAQ. The CDR3 sequence is 14 residues long. Trimming removed 5 bases at V and 4 bases at J, with 12 bases between. This CDR3 reads CASSPRLRGNTIYF. The CDR3 DNA reads TGTGCCAGCAGCCCACGACTGCGAGGAAACACCATATATTTT. Full variable domain (missing parts from reference TRBV7-8 and TRBJ1-3): GAGVSQSPRYKVAKRGQDVALRCDPISGHVSLFWYQQALGQGPEFLTYFQNEAQLDKSGLPSDRFFAERPEGSVSTLKIQRTQQEDSAVYLCASSPRLRGNTIYFGEGSWLTVV.

J is TRBJ2-3 and V is TRBV5-4, with D possibly TRBD1 on 6 matching bases. Germline lookup yields CDR1 SGHNT and CDR2 YYREEE (reference sequence). The CDR3 covers 15 residues. V was clipped by 1 base and J by 4 bases, with 13 bases between them. CDR3 bases: TGTGCCAGCAGCTTGATACAGGGCGGTGCAGATACGCAGTATTTT. This codes for CASSLIQGGADTQYF.

This rearrangement joins TRBV20-1 to TRBJ2-2, with TRBD1 identical over 9 bases. CDR1 DFQATT and CDR2 SNEGSKA come from the germline V gene (reference sequence). V shed 6 bases and J 4 bases; nucleotides not matched to a gene: 6. The CDR3 is 14 amino acids. CDR3 amino acids: CSAQGQGSTGELFF. As DNA, the CDR3 is TGCAGTGCCCAAGGACAGGGGAGCACCGGGGAGCTGTTTTTT.

This clonotype was found a few times. The chain joins TRBV7-2 to TRBJ2-3, with TRBD2 matching over 8 bases. The CDR3 runs to 17 residues. CDR1 and CDR2 from the germline V gene are SGHTA and FQGNSA. The V segment lost 6 bases and the J segment 1 base; nucleotides outside the gene matches: 12. The CDR3 DNA is TGTGCCAGCAGAATCTGGACTAGCCGCTCGGGCACAGATACGCAGTATTTT. Its protein product is CASRIWTSRSGTDTQYF.

This chain joins TRBV6-2 or TRBV6-3 and TRBJ2-1; 7 bases are shared with TRBD2. The junction had 12 bases not matched to a gene; V was cut back by 8 bases and J by 8 bases. This CDR3 is 14 amino acids long. Germline loops: CDR1 MNHEY, CDR2 SVGEGT. The chain's CDR3 is CASSLGLVRDEQFF. In nucleotides, the CDR3 is TGTGCCAGCTCCCTTGGACTAGTGAGAGATGAGCAGTTCTTC.

This clonotype was found many times. J is TRBJ2-1 and V is TRBV7-8, with TRBD2 matching 7 bases. This CDR3 contains 16 residues. Losses at the gene ends were 5 bases for V and 1 base for J; bases not matched to a gene: 8. Looked up from germline, CDR1 is SGHVS and CDR2 is FQNEAQ. CDR3: CASSLSLAESYNEQFF. The CDR3 nucleotides read TGTGCCAGCAGCCTCTCCCTAGCGGAATCCTACAATGAGCAGTTCTTC.

This clonotype was picked up a small number of times. The chain combines TRBV28 with TRBJ2-1; TRBD1 matches 9 bases. The V gene end was trimmed by 7 bases and the J gene end by 8 bases; junction bases not matched to a gene: 9. CDR3 length: 14 residues. In germline, CDR1 is MDHEN, CDR2 SYDVKM. This CDR3 reads CASNPGQGRDEQFF. CDR3 nucleotide sequence: TGTGCCAGCAACCCGGGACAGGGTCGTGATGAGCAGTTCTTC.

This clonotype occurred once. This rearrangement joins TRBV19 to TRBJ2-4; D remains unclear. CDR3 length: 14 residues. V was trimmed by 3 bases and J by 5 bases, leaving 11 bases between them. Germline values: CDR1 LNHDA, CDR2 SQIVND (reference sequence). The CDR3 loop reads CASSMSLEENIQYF. CDR3 coding DNA: TGTGCCAGTAGTATGAGTTTAGAGGAAAACATTCAGTACTTC.